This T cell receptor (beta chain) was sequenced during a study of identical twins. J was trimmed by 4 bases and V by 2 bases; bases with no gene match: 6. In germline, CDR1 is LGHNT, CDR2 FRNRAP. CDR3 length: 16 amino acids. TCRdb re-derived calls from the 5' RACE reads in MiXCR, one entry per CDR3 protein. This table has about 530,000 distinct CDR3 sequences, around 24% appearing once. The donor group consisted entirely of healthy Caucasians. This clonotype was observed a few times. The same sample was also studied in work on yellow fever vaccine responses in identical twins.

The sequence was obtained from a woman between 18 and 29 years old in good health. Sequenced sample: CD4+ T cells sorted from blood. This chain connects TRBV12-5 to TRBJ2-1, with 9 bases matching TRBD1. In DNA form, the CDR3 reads TGTGCTAGTGGTTTGCGGGGACAGGGTGGGTACAATGAGCAGTTCTTC. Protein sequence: CASGLRGQGGYNEQFF.